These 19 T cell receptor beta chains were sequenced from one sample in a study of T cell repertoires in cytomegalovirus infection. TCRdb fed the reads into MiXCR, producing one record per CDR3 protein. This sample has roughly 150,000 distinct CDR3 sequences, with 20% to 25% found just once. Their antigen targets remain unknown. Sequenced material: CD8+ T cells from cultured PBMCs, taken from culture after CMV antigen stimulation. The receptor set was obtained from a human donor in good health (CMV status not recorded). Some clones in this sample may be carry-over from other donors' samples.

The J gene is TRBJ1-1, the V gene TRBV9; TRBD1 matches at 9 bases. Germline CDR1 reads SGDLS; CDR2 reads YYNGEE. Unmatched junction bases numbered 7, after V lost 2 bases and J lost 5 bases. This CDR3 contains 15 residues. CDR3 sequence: CASSVYSTGGTEAFF. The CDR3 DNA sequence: TGTGCCAGCAGCGTGTATTCGACAGGGGGAACTGAAGCTTTCTTT.

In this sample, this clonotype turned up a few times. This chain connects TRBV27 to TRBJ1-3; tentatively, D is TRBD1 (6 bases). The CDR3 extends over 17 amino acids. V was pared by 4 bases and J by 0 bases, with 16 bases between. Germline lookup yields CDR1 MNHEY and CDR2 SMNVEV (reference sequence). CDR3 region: CASSSLATGASGNTIYF. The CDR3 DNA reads TGTGCCAGCAGTTCCCTCGCGACAGGCGCCTCTGGAAACACCATATATTTT.

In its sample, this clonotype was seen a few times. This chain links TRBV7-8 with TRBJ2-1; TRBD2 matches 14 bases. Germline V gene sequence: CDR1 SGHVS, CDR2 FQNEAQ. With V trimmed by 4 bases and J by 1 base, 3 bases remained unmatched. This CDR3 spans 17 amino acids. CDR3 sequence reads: CASSSGLAGDSYNEQFF. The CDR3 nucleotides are TGTGCCAGCAGCTCGGGACTAGCGGGGGATTCCTACAATGAGCAGTTCTTC.

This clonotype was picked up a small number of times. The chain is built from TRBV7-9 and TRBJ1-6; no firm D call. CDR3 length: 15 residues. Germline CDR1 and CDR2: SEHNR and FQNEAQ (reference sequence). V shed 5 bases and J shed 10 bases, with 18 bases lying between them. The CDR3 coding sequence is TGTGCCAGCAGCCCCCTCCGCGGGTCGAACTCACCCCTCCACTTT. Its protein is CASSPLRGSNSPLHF.

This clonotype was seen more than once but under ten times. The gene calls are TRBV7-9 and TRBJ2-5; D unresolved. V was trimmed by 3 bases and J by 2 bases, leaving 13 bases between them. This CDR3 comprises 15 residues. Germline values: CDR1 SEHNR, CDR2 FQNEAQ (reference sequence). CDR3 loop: CASSFPGVVQETQYF. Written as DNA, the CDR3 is TGTGCCAGCAGCTTCCCTGGTGTAGTACAAGAGACCCAGTACTTC. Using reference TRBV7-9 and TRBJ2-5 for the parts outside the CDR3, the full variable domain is DTGVSQNPRHKITKRGQNVTFRCDPISEHNRLYWYRQTLGQGPEFLTYFQNEAQLEKSRLLSDRFSAERPKGSFSTLEIQRTEQGDSAMYLCASSFPGVVQETQYFGPGTRLLVL.

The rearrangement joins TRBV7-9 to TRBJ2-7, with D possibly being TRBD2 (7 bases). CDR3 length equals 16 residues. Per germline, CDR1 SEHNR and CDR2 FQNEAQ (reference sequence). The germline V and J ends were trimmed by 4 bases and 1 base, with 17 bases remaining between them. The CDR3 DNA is TGTGCCAGCAGCTACTGGACGGGGGGCCGGTCCTACGAGCAGTACTTC. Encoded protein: CASSYWTGGRSYEQYF.

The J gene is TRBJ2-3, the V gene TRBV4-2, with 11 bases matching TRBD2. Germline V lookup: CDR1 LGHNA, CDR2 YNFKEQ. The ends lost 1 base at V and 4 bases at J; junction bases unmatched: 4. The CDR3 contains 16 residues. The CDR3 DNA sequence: TGTGCCAGCAGCCAAGTGACTAGCGGGGACGCAGATACGCAGTATTTT. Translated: CASSQVTSGDADTQYF.

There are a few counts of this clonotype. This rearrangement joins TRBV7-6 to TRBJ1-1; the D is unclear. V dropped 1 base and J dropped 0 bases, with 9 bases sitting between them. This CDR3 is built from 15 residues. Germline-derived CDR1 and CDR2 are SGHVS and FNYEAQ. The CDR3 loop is CASSLGTGMNTEAFF. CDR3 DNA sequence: TGTGCCAGCAGCTTAGGTACGGGGATGAACACTGAAGCTTTCTTT.

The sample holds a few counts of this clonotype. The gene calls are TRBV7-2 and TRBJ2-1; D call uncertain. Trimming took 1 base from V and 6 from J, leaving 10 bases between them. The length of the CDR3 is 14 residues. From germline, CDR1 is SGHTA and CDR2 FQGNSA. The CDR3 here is CASSLVGPGNEQFF. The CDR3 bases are TGTGCCAGCAGCTTAGTGGGCCCGGGCAATGAGCAGTTCTTC.

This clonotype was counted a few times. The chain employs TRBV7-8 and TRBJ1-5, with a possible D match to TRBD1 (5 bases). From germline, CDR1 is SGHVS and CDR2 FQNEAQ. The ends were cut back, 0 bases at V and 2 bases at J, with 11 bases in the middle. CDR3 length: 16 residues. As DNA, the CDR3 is TGTGCCAGCAGCTTAGCGCGCTTAGGGGGCAATCAGCCCCAGCATTTT. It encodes CASSLARLGGNQPQHF. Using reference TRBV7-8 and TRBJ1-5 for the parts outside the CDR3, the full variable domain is GAGVSQSPRYKVAKRGQDVALRCDPISGHVSLFWYQQALGQGPEFLTYFQNEAQLDKSGLPSDRFFAERPEGSVSTLKIQRTQQEDSAVYLCASSLARLGGNQPQHFGDGTRLSIL.

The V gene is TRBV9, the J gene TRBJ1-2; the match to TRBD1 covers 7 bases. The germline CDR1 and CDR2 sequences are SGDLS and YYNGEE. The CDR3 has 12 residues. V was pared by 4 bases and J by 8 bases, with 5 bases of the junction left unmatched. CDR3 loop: CASSTQGDGYTF. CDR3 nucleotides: TGTGCCAGCAGCACTCAGGGGGACGGCTACACCTTC.

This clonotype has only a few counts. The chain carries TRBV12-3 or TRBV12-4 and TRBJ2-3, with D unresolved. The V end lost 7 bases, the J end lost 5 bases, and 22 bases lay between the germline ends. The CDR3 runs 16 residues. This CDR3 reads CASNTPDTPSIDTQYF. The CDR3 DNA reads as TGTGCCAGCAACACCCCCGACACTCCGTCCATAGATACGCAGTATTTT.

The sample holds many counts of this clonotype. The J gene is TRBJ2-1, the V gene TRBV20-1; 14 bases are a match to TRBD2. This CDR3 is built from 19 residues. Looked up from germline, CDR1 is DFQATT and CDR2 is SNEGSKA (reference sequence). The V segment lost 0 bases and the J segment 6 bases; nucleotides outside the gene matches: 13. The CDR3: CSAREASGTSGGLTNEQFF. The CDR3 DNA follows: TGCAGTGCTAGAGAGGCGTCCGGGACTAGCGGGGGATTGACCAATGAGCAGTTCTTC.

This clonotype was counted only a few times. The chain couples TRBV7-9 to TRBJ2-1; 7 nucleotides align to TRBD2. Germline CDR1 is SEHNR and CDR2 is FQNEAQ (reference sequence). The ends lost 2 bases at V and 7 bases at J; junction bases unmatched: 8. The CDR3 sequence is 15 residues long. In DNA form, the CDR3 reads TGTGCCAGCAGCTTAATCGCGGGGGAGAAAAATGAGCAGTTCTTC. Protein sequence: CASSLIAGEKNEQFF.

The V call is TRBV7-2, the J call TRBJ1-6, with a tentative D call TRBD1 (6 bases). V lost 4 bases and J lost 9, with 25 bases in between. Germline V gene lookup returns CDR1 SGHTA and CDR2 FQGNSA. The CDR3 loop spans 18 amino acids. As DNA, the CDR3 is TGTGCCAGCAGCTGGTCGGACAGTATAGCGGGGACGGGTTCACCCCTCCACTTT. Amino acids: CASSWSDSIAGTGSPLHF.

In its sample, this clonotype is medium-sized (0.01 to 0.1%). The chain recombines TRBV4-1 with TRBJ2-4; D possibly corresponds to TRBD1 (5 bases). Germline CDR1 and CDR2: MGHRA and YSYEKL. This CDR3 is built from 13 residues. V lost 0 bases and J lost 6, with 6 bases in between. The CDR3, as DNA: TGCGCCAGCAGCCAAGACAGGGCAAACATTCAGTACTTC. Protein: CASSQDRANIQYF.

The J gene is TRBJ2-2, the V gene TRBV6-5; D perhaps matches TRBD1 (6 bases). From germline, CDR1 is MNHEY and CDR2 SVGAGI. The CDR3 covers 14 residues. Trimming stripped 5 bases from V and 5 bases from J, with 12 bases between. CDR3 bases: TGTGCCAGCAGTCAGGGGACGGGGACCGGGGAGCTGTTTTTT. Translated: CASSQGTGTGELFF.

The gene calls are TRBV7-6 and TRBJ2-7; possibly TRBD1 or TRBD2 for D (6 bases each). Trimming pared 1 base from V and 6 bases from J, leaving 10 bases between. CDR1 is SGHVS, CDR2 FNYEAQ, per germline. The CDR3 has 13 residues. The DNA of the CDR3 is TGTGCCAGCAGCTTAGGGGAGGACAGCGAGCAGTACTTC. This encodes CASSLGEDSEQYF.

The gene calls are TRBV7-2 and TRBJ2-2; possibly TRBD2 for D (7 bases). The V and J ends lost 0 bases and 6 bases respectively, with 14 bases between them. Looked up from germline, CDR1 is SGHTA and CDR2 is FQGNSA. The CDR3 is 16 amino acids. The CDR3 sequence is CASSLAGGQLSGELFF. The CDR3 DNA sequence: TGTGCCAGCAGCTTAGCGGGGGGGCAATTATCCGGGGAGCTGTTTTTT.